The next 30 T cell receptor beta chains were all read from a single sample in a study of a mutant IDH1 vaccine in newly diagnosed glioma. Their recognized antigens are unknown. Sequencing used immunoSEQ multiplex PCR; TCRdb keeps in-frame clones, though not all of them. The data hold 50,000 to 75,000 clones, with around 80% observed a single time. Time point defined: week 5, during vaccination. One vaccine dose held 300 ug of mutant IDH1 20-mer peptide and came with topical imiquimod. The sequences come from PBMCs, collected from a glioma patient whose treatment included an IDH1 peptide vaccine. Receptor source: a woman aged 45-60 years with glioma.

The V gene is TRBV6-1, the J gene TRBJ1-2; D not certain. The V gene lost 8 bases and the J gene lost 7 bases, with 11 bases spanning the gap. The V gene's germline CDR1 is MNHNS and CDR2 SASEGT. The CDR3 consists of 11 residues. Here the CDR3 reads CASEGQTGYTF. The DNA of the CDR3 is TGTGCCAGCGAAGGGCAGACTGGCTACACCTTC.

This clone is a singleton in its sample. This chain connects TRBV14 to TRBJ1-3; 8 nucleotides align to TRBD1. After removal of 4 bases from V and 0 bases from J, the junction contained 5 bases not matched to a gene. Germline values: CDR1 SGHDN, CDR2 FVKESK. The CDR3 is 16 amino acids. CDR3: CASSPLTGGSGNTIYF. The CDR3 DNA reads TGTGCCAGCAGCCCACTCACAGGGGGCTCTGGAAACACCATATATTTT. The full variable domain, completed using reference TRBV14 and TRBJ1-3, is EAGVTQFPSHSVIEKGQTVTLRCDPISGHDNLYWYRRVMGKEIKFLLHFVKESKQDESGMPNNRFLAERTGGTYSTLKVQPAELEDSGVYFCASSPLTGGSGNTIYFGEGSWLTVV.

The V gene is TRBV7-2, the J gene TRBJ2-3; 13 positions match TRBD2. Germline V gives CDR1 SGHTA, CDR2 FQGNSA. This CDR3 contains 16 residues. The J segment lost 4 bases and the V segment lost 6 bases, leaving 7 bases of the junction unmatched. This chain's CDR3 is CASRQLAGGIADTQYF. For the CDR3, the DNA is TGTGCCAGCAGACAACTAGCGGGGGGGATAGCAGATACGCAGTATTTT.

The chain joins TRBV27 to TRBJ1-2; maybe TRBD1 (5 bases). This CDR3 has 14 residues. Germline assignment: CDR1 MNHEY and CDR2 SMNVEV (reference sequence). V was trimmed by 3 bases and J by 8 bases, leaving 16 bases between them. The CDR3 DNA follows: TGTGCCAGCAGTTTTGGCGGGGCTGGTCAAGGCTACACCTTC. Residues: CASSFGGAGQGYTF.

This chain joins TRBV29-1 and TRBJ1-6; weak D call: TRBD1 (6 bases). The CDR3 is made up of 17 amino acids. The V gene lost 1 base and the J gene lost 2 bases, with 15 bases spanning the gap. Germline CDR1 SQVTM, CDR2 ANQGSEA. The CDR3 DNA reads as TGCAGCGTTGAAGGGGTGGGGGGGGCGGCCTATAATTCACCCCTCCACTTT. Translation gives CSVEGVGGAAYNSPLHF.

In DNA, the CDR3 is TGCGCCAGCAGTGAACGGGGGAACACTGAAGCTTTCTTT. Translated: CASSERGNTEAFF. The chain is built from TRBV10-2 and TRBJ1-1; D is unresolved. Germline V lookup: CDR1 WSHSY, CDR2 SAAADI. The CDR3 runs to 13 residues. V was cut by 3 bases and J by 1 base, with 6 bases left in between.

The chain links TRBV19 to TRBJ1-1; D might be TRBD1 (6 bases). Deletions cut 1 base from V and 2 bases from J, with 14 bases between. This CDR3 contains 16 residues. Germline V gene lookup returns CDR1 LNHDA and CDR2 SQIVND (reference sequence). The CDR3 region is CASSIGGRGLNTEAFF. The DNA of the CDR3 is TGTGCCAGTAGTATAGGGGGACGGGGGCTTAACACTGAAGCTTTCTTT.

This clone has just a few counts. The CDR3 nucleotides read TGTGCCAGCAGCAAGGGATGGGAGCAGTTCTTC. Its translation: CASSKGWEQFF. This chain joins TRBV5-6 and TRBJ2-1, with no clear D. This CDR3 spans 11 amino acids. CDR1 and CDR2 (germline): SGHDT, YYEEEE. Trimming left V 4 bases short and J 10 bases short, with 9 bases between.

The CDR3 bases are TGTGCCAGTAATTCCTGGGGGGTAGCCAAAAACATTCAGTACTTC. It yields the protein CASNSWGVAKNIQYF. The J gene is TRBJ2-4, the V gene TRBV19, with D perhaps TRBD2 (6 bases). Germline CDR1 is LNHDA and CDR2 is SQIVND (reference sequence). Between the trimmed V and J ends, which lost 7 bases and 0 bases, there was a span of 13 bases. The CDR3 loop spans 15 amino acids.

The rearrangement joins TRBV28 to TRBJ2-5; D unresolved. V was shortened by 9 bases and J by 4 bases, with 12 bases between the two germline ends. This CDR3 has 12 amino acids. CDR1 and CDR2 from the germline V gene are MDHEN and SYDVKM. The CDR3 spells CASGVGPETQYF. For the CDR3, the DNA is TGTGCCAGTGGAGTGGGCCCAGAGACCCAGTACTTC.

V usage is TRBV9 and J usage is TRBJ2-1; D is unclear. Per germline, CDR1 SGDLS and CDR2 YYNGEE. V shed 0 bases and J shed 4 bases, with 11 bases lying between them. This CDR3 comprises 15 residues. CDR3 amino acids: CASSVGRSRYNEQFF. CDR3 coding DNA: TGTGCCAGCAGCGTAGGTCGTTCCCGGTACAATGAGCAGTTCTTC. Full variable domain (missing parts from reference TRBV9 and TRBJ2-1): DSGVTQTPKHLITATGQRVTLRCSPRSGDLSVYWYQQSLDQGLQFLIQYYNGEERAKGNILERFSAQQFPDLHSELNLSSLELGDSALYFCASSVGRSRYNEQFFGPGTRLTVL.

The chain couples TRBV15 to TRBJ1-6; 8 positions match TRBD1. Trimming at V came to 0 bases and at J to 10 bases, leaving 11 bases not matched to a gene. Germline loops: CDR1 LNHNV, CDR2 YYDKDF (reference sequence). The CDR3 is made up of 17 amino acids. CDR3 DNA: TGTGCCACCAGCAGAGATATAGCAGGGGGCTTAGGATCACCCCTCCACTTT. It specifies CATSRDIAGGLGSPLHF.

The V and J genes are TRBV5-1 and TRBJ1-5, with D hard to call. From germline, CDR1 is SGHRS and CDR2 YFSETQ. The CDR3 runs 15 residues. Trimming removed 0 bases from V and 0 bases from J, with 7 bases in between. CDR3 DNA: TGCGCCAGCAGCTTGGTCGGGGATAGCAATCAGCCCCAGCATTTT. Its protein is CASSLVGDSNQPQHF.

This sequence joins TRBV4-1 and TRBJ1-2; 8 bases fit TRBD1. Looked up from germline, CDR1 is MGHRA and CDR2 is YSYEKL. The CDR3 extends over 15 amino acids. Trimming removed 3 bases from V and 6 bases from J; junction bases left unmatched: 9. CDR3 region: CASSHMDRELDGYTF. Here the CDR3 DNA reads TGCGCCAGCAGCCACATGGACAGGGAGTTGGATGGCTACACCTTC.

In DNA, the CDR3 is TGTGCCAGCAGCCTAGCGGGGGCCTCCTACAATGAGCAGTTCTTC. Amino acids: CASSLAGASYNEQFF. The chain joins TRBV7-3 to TRBJ2-1, with 10 bases fitting TRBD2. The junction had 1 base not matched to a gene; V was cut back by 5 bases and J by 0 bases. The CDR3 extends over 15 amino acids. Germline-derived CDR1 and CDR2 are SGHTA and FQGTGA.

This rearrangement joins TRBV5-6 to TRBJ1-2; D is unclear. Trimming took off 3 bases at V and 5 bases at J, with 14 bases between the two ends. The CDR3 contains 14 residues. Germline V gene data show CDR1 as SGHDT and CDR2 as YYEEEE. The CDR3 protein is CASSSVDPKYGYTF. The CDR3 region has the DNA TGTGCCAGCAGCTCGGTGGATCCCAAATATGGCTACACCTTC.

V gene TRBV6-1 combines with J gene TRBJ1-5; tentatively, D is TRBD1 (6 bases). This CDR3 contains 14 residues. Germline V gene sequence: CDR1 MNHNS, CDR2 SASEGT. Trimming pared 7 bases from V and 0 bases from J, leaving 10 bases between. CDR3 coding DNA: TGTGCCAGCAAGGGGGTCTATAGCAATCAGCCCCAGCATTTT. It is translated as CASKGVYSNQPQHF.

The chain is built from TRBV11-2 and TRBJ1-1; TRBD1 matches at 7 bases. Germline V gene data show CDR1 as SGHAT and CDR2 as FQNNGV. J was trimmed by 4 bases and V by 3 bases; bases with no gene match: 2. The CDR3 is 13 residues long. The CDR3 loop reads CASSLSGGTEAFF. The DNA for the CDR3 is TGTGCCAGCAGCTTGTCAGGGGGCACTGAAGCTTTCTTT.

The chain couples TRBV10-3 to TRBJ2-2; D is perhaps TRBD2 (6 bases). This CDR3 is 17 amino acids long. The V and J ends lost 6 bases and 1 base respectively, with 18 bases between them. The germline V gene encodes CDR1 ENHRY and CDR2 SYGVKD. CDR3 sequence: CAIRPRGGARNTGELFF. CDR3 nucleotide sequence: TGTGCCATCAGGCCCAGAGGAGGGGCTAGGAACACCGGGGAGCTGTTTTTT.

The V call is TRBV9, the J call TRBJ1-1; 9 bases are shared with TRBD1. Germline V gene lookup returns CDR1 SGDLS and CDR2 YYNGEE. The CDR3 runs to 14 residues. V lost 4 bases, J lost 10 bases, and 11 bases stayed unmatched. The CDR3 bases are TGTGCCAGCAGCCCCCGGACAGGGGATGGTAGAGCTTTCTTT. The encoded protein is CASSPRTGDGRAFF.

The CDR3: CASSLGGLAGGPHEQYF. DNA for the CDR3: TGTGCCAGCAGCTTAGGTGGTTTAGCGGGGGGACCCCACGAGCAGTACTTC. The chain couples TRBV7-2 to TRBJ2-7, with 10 bases fitting TRBD2. This CDR3 region has 17 residues. Germline CDR1 SGHTA, CDR2 FQGNSA. Trimming at V came to 1 base and at J to 5 bases, leaving 11 bases not matched to a gene. Combining the CDR3 with reference TRBV7-2 and TRBJ2-7 gives the whole variable domain GAGVSQSPSNKVTEKGKDVELRCDPISGHTALYWYRQSLGQGLEFLIYFQGNSAPDKSGLPSDRFSAERTGGSVSTLTIQRTQQEDSAVYLCASSLGGLAGGPHEQYFGPGTRLTVT.

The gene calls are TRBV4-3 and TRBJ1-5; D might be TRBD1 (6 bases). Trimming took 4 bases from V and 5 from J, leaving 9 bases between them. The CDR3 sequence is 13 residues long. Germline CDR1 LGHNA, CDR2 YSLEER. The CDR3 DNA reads TGCGCCAGCAGCCGGACAGTCGATCAGCCCCAGCATTTT. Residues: CASSRTVDQPQHF.

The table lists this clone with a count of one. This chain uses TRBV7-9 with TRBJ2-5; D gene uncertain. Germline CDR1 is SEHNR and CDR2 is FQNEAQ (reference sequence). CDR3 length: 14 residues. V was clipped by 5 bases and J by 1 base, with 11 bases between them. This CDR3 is CASSLSYGQETQYF. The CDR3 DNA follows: TGTGCCAGCAGCCTATCTTACGGCCAAGAGACCCAGTACTTC.

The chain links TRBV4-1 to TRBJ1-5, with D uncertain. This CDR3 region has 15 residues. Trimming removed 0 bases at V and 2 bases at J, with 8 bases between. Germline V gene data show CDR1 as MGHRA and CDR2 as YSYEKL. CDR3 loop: CASSQDKAGNQPQHF. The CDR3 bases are TGCGCCAGCAGCCAAGATAAGGCGGGCAATCAGCCCCAGCATTTT.

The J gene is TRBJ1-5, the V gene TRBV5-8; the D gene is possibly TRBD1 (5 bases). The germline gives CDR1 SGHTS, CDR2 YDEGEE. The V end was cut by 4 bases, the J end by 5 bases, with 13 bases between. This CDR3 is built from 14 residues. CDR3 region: CASSLRQTDQPQHF. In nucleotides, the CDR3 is TGTGCCAGCAGCCTTAGACAGACTGATCAGCCCCAGCATTTT.

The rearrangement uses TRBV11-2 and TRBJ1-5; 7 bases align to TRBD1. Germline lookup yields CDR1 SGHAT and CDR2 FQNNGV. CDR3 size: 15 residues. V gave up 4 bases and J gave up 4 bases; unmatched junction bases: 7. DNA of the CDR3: TGTGCCAGCAGCTGGGGGGGACAGATAAATCAGCCCCAGCATTTT. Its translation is CASSWGGQINQPQHF.

CDR3 sequence: CASSPLVAGGTDTQYF. The CDR3 DNA is TGCGCCAGCAGCCCGTTGGTAGCAGGGGGGACAGATACGCAGTATTTT. The V gene is TRBV4-1, the J gene TRBJ2-3, with D perhaps matching TRBD1 (7 bases). The CDR3 loop spans 16 amino acids. V lost 4 bases and J lost 3, with 17 bases in between. Germline lookup yields CDR1 MGHRA and CDR2 YSYEKL.

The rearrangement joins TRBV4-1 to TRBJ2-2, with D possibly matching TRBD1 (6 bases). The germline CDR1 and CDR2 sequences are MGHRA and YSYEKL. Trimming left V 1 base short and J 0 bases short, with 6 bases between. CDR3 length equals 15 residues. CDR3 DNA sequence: TGCGCCAGCAGCCAAGGGACAGCGAACACCGGGGAGCTGTTTTTT. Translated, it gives CASSQGTANTGELFF.

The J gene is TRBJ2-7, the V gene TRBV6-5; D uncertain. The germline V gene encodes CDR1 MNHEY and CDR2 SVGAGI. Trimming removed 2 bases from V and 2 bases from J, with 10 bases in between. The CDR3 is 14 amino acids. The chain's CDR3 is CASSYPVVTYEQYF. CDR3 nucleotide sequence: TGTGCCAGCAGTTACCCCGTCGTTACCTACGAGCAGTACTTC.

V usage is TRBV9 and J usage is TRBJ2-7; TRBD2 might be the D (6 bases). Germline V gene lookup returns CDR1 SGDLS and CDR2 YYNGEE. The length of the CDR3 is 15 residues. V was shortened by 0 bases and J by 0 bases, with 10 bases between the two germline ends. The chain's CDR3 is CASSVGVGGSYEQYF. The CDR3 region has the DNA TGTGCCAGCAGCGTAGGGGTCGGGGGCTCCTACGAGCAGTACTTC.